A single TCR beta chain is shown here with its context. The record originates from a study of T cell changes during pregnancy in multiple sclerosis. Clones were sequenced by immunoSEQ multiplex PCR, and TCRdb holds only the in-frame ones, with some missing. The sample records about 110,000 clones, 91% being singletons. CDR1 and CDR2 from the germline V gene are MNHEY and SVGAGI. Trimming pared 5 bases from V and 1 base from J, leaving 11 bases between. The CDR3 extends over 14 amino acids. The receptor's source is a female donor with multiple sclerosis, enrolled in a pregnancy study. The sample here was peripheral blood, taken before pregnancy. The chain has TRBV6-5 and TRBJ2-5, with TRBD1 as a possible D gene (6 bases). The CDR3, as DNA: TGTGCCAGCAGTCTACAGGGACCCCAAGAGACCCAGTACTTC. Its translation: CASSLQGPQETQYF.